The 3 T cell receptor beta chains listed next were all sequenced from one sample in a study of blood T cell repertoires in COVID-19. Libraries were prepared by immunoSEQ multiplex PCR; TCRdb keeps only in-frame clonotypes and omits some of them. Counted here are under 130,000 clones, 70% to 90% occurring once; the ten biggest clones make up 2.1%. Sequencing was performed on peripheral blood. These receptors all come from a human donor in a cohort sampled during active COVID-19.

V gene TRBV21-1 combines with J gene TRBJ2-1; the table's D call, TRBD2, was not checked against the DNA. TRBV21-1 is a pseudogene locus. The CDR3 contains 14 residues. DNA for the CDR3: TGTGCCGGCTTCCACGGGAGAGCCTACAATGAGCAGTTCTTC. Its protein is CAGFHGRAYNEQFF.

The CDR3 loop reads CASSYRGQPQHF. In DNA form, the CDR3 reads TGTGCCAGCAGCTACAGGGGGCAGCCCCAGCATTTT. The chain combines TRBV3-1 (or the pseudogene TRBV3-2) with TRBJ1-5; 8 nucleotides agree with TRBD1. Germline assignment: CDR1 LGHDT and CDR2 YNNKEL (reference sequence). This CDR3 comprises 12 residues. After removal of 5 bases from V and 7 bases from J, the junction contained 1 base not matched to a gene.

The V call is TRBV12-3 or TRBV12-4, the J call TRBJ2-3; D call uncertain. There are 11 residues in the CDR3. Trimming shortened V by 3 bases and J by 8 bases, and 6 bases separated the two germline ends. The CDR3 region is CASSFGGTQYF. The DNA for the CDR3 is TGTGCCAGCAGTTTCGGTGGTACGCAGTATTTT.